Presented here are 30 T cell receptor beta chains from one specimen sequenced in a study of graft-versus-host responses after intestinal transplantation. The method was immunoSEQ multiplex PCR; TCRdb's version includes in-frame clones alone and lacks a portion of them. The table shows 9,500 to 15,000 clones, with 70% to 80% occurring only once. Graft tissue was processed to release intraepithelial and lamina propria lymphocytes. The input for sequencing was ileum tissue, taken less than 150 days after intestinal transplantation. Receptor source: a human patient who received an intestinal transplant, so some T cells may come from the graft donor.

This chain connects TRBV7-2 to TRBJ2-7; 13 bases align to TRBD2. V lost 2 bases to trimming and J lost 1 base; unmatched junction nucleotides: 5. Germline lookup yields CDR1 SGHTA and CDR2 FQGNSA. This CDR3 has 17 residues. The chain's CDR3 is CASSLSTSGGGSYEQYF. As DNA, the CDR3 is TGTGCCAGCAGCTTAAGTACTAGCGGGGGGGGATCCTACGAGCAGTACTTC.

The chain employs TRBV5-1 and TRBJ2-1, with 8 bases matching TRBD2. This CDR3 is built from 19 residues. CDR1 and CDR2 from the germline V gene are SGHRS and YFSETQ. V was pared by 0 bases and J by 12 bases, with 23 bases of the junction left unmatched. The CDR3 loop reads CASSLAGRASGGIMSGQFF. The CDR3 DNA follows: TGCGCCAGCAGCTTGGCCGGGAGAGCTTCGGGGGGGATAATGAGCGGGCAGTTCTTC.

This clone was found a few times. The chain recombines TRBV7-3 with TRBJ2-3; D is possibly TRBD1 (7 bases). Trimming removed 3 bases from V and 5 bases from J, with 15 bases in between. Germline V lookup: CDR1 SGHTA, CDR2 FQGTGA. The CDR3 is 15 amino acids. CDR3 residues: CASSFPGGPGDTQYF. Written as DNA, the CDR3 is TGTGCCAGCAGCTTCCCAGGGGGGCCAGGAGATACGCAGTATTTT. The full variable domain, with the rest looked up from reference TRBV7-3 and TRBJ2-3, is GAGVSQTPSNKVTEKGKYVELRCDPISGHTALYWYRQSLGQGPEFLIYFQGTGAADDSGLPNDRFFAVRPEGSVSTLKIQRTERGDSAVYLCASSFPGGPGDTQYFGPGTRLTVL.

This chain connects TRBV5-4 to TRBJ1-1, with TRBD1 identical over 8 bases. Germline trimming cut 0 bases from V and 4 bases from J; bases unmatched to any gene: 2. CDR1 is SGHNT and CDR2 is YYREEE in the germline V gene (reference sequence). CDR3 length equals 14 residues. CDR3 protein: CASSLVDRGTEAFF. CDR3 sequence (DNA): TGTGCCAGCAGCTTGGTTGACAGGGGCACTGAAGCTTTCTTT.

On this clone itself: At one end, the junction sequence differs from germline, possibly due to a read error. J is TRBJ1-5 and V is TRBV19, with 7 bases that match TRBD1. The CDR3 is 16 residues long. CDR1 and CDR2 from the germline V gene are LNHDA and SQIVND (reference sequence). CDR3 coding DNA: TGTGCCAGTAGCATAGGGACAGCCTATAGCAATCAGCCCCAGCATTTT. Protein sequence: CASSIGTAYSNQPQHF.

The V call is TRBV19, the J call TRBJ2-7; the match to TRBD2 covers 8 bases. The CDR3 is 15 residues long. From germline, CDR1 is LNHDA and CDR2 SQIVND (reference sequence). V was clipped by 9 bases and J by 5 bases; unmatched bases: 15. The CDR3 sequence is CARNTGGTRGNEQYF. DNA for the CDR3: TGTGCCAGAAATACGGGGGGGACTAGAGGGAACGAGCAGTACTTC. Full variable domain (rest looked up from reference TRBV19 and TRBJ2-7): DGGITQSPKYLFRKEGQNVTLSCEQNLNHDAMYWYRQDPGQGLRLIYYSQIVNDFQKGDIAEGYSVSREKKESFPLTVTSAQKNPTAFYLCARNTGGTRGNEQYFGPGTRLTVT.

Only a few counts were recorded for this clone. The chain joins TRBV7-6 to TRBJ2-3, with TRBD2 matching 8 bases. Germline values: CDR1 SGHVS, CDR2 FNYEAQ. The length of the CDR3 is 15 residues. After removal of 6 bases from V and 4 bases from J, the junction contained 9 bases not matched to a gene. The DNA of the CDR3 is TGTGCCAGCAGGGCAGGGGCGGGAGGTGCAGATACGCAGTATTTT. It codes for CASRAGAGGADTQYF.

In its sample, this clone ranks as medium-sized (0.01 to 0.1%). This rearrangement joins TRBV6-1 to TRBJ2-7, with 12 bases matching TRBD1. The length of the CDR3 is 16 residues. The germline V gene has CDR1 MNHNS and CDR2 SASEGT. V was clipped by 4 bases and J by 6 bases; unmatched bases: 10. In nucleotides, the CDR3 is TGTGCCAGCAGTGGAATACCGGGACAGGGGGCGTCCGAGCAGTACTTC. Translation: CASSGIPGQGASEQYF.

The V call is TRBV7-3, the J call TRBJ2-6, with D unresolved. Trimming cost V 5 bases and J 0 bases, with 8 bases left between them. CDR3 length: 15 residues. CDR1 and CDR2 (germline): SGHTA, FQGTGA. In DNA form, the CDR3 reads TGTGCCAGCAGCGCCCGGTCCTCTGGGGCCAACGTCCTGACTTTC. It codes for CASSARSSGANVLTF.

This chain uses TRBV19 with TRBJ1-1; D is unclear. CDR1 is LNHDA and CDR2 is SQIVND in the germline V gene (reference sequence). Trimming removed 3 bases at V and 3 bases at J, with 8 bases between. The CDR3 sequence is 13 residues long. CDR3 amino acids: CASSIGHYTEAFF. The DNA for the CDR3 is TGTGCCAGTAGTATTGGGCATTACACTGAAGCTTTCTTT. Combining the CDR3 with reference TRBV19 and TRBJ1-1 gives the whole variable domain DGGITQSPKYLFRKEGQNVTLSCEQNLNHDAMYWYRQDPGQGLRLIYYSQIVNDFQKGDIAEGYSVSREKKESFPLTVTSAQKNPTAFYLCASSIGHYTEAFFGQGTRLTVV.

This clone was counted a single time. The chain carries TRBV9 and TRBJ1-1, with D uncertain. Germline V lookup: CDR1 SGDLS, CDR2 YYNGEE. The germline V and J ends were trimmed by 0 bases and 0 bases, with 9 bases remaining between them. This CDR3 has 15 residues. The CDR3 DNA follows: TGTGCCAGCAGCGTAGCTTCACAGATGAACACTGAAGCTTTCTTT. It specifies CASSVASQMNTEAFF.

The chain carries TRBV7-3 and TRBJ1-2; 7 positions agree with TRBD1. The length of the CDR3 is 15 residues. Per the germline V gene, CDR1 is SGHTA and CDR2 is FQGTGA. V shed 2 bases and J 0 bases; nucleotides not matched to a gene: 3. The chain's CDR3 is CASSLYRGPNYGYTF. The CDR3 DNA sequence: TGTGCCAGCAGCTTATACAGGGGACCTAACTATGGCTACACCTTC.

The chain is built from TRBV10-1 and TRBJ2-3, with 8 bases lining up with TRBD2. After removal of 5 bases from V and 4 bases from J, the junction contained 2 bases not matched to a gene. This CDR3 has 13 residues. Germline V gives CDR1 WNHNN, CDR2 SYGVQD (reference sequence). CDR3 region: CASSSGRPDTQYF. For the CDR3, the DNA is TGCGCCAGCAGTAGCGGGAGACCAGATACGCAGTATTTT.

This sequence joins TRBV6-1 and TRBJ2-3, with 11 bases aligning to TRBD2. The CDR3 consists of 14 residues. V lost 7 bases to trimming and J lost 2 bases; unmatched junction nucleotides: 2. CDR1 is MNHNS and CDR2 is SASEGT in the germline V gene. CDR3 coding DNA: TGTGCCAGCATTAGCGGGAGGGCCACAGATACGCAGTATTTT. Its protein is CASISGRATDTQYF.

This chain links TRBV4-2 with TRBJ1-3, with D possibly being TRBD1 (5 bases). Trimming took off 0 bases at V and 3 bases at J, with 12 bases between the two ends. CDR1 is LGHNA and CDR2 is YNFKEQ in the germline V gene. This CDR3 has 16 residues. CDR3 DNA sequence: TGTGCCAGCAGCCAAGATGGTGTAGACAGTGGAAACACCATATATTTT. It yields the protein CASSQDGVDSGNTIYF.

The rearrangement links TRBV2 to TRBJ2-1; possible D gene TRBD2, 6 bases. V lost 3 bases to trimming and J lost 5 bases, with 14 bases between them. CDR1 SNHLY and CDR2 FYNNEI come from the germline V gene. The CDR3 runs to 15 residues. The CDR3, as DNA: TGTGCCAGCAGTGATGGTAGCGGAGAAAACAATGAGCAGTTCTTC. Protein sequence: CASSDGSGENNEQFF.

The chain couples TRBV9 to TRBJ1-2; D uncertain. Germline-derived CDR1 and CDR2 are SGDLS and YYNGEE. V gave up 4 bases and J gave up 8 bases, with 15 bases separating them. The CDR3 covers 13 residues. Here the CDR3 reads CASSPGPSVGYTF. The CDR3 DNA reads as TGTGCCAGCAGCCCTGGGCCGTCGGTAGGCTACACCTTC. Together with reference TRBV9 and TRBJ1-2, the CDR3 gives the full variable domain: DSGVTQTPKHLITATGQRVTLRCSPRSGDLSVYWYQQSLDQGLQFLIQYYNGEERAKGNILERFSAQQFPDLHSELNLSSLELGDSALYFCASSPGPSVGYTFGSGTRLTVV.

This chain uses TRBV21-1 with TRBJ2-6; the DNA was not used to check the table's D call, TRBD2. TRBV21-1 is a listed pseudogene. CDR3 size: 16 residues. Here the CDR3 reads CASSAGLSSGANVLTF. The CDR3 coding sequence is TGTGCCAGCAGCGCGGGACTGAGCTCTGGGGCCAACGTCCTGACTTTC.

Written as DNA, the CDR3 is TGTGCCAGCAGCCACAGGGACCTCACCGGGGAGCTGTTTTTT. It is translated as CASSHRDLTGELFF. The chain recombines TRBV28 with TRBJ2-2; a possible D gene is TRBD1 (6 bases). Germline-derived CDR1 and CDR2 are MDHEN and SYDVKM. Between the trimmed V and J ends, which lost 6 bases and 4 bases, there was a span of 12 bases. The CDR3 has 14 amino acids.

This clone was recorded only once. V and J are TRBV28 and TRBJ1-4; the match to TRBD1 covers 7 bases. The CDR3 contains 16 residues. Germline CDR1 and CDR2: MDHEN and SYDVKM. V was clipped by 1 base and J by 5 bases; unmatched bases: 7. CDR3 amino acids: CASSLFPTGRNEKLFF. The CDR3 nucleotides read TGTGCCAGCAGTTTATTCCCGACAGGGAGAAATGAAAAACTGTTTTTT. Complete variable domain (other parts from reference TRBV28 and TRBJ1-4): DVKVTQSSRYLVKRTGEKVFLECVQDMDHENMFWYRQDPGLGLRLIYFSYDVKMKEKGDIPEGYSVSREKKERFSLILESASTNQTSMYLCASSLFPTGRNEKLFFGSGTQLSVL.

The CDR3 bases are TGTGCTAGTGGTTCCCACCCAGGGGATACGCAGTATTTT. Protein: CASGSHPGDTQYF. The chain is built from TRBV12-5 and TRBJ2-3, with D possibly TRBD1 on 5 matching bases. Trimming shortened V by 4 bases and J by 6 bases, and 11 bases separated the two germline ends. This CDR3 spans 13 amino acids. Germline CDR1 and CDR2: LGHNT and FRNRAP.

The V and J genes are TRBV2 and TRBJ2-3, with 10 bases matching TRBD2. CDR3 length: 14 amino acids. CDR1 and CDR2 from the germline V gene are SNHLY and FYNNEI. The J segment lost 2 bases and the V segment lost 8 bases, leaving 4 bases of the junction unmatched. The CDR3 DNA sequence: TGTGCCAGCGCCCTAGCGGGAGTCACAGATACGCAGTATTTT. Residues: CASALAGVTDTQYF.

Note on this clone: At one boundary the junction diverges from the germline segment, which might be a read error. This chain joins TRBV18 and TRBJ2-7; 8 bases fit TRBD1. The CDR3 is 12 amino acids. Looked up from germline, CDR1 is KGHSH and CDR2 is LQKENI. CDR3 sequence (DNA): TGTGCCAGCTCACCCTTCGACAGGGGACAGCACTTC. This gives the protein CASSPFDRGQHF. The whole variable domain, filled in from reference TRBV18 and TRBJ2-7, reads NAGVMQNPRHLVRRRGQEARLRCSPMKGHSHVYWYRQLPEEGLKFMVYLQKENIIDESGMPKERFSAEFPKEGPSILRIQQVVRGDSAAYFCASSPFDRGQHFGPGTRLTVT.

This clone was counted between two and nine times. The sample holds other DNA sequences that translate to the same CDR3. The gene calls are TRBV29-1 and TRBJ1-2; D possibly corresponds to TRBD1 (5 bases). Germline loops: CDR1 SQVTM, CDR2 ANQGSEA. This CDR3 has 11 amino acids. The V gene lost 7 bases and the J gene lost 4 bases, with 10 bases spanning the gap. CDR3 coding DNA: TGCAGCGCTCAGGGCCTCTATGGCTACACCTTC. Protein sequence: CSAQGLYGYTF.

The J gene is TRBJ2-2, the V gene TRBV19; TRBD2 aligns across 7 bases. This CDR3 comprises 14 residues. From germline, CDR1 is LNHDA and CDR2 SQIVND (reference sequence). With V trimmed by 7 bases and J by 4 bases, 6 bases remained unmatched. The CDR3 protein is CASTGGRGTGELFF. Here the CDR3 DNA reads TGTGCCAGTACAGGCGGGAGAGGCACCGGGGAGCTGTTTTTT.

This clone has more than one count but fewer than ten. This chain links TRBV6-5 with TRBJ2-1, with 9 bases that match TRBD1. The CDR3 runs to 15 residues. V dropped 5 bases and J dropped 1; count of bases not matched to a gene: 3. Looked up from germline, CDR1 is MNHEY and CDR2 is SVGAGI. The CDR3 nucleotides are TGTGCCAGCAGTGCCGGGACAGGGTCCTACAATGAGCAGTTCTTC. This gives the protein CASSAGTGSYNEQFF.

V is TRBV5-1 and J is TRBJ2-7, with 10 nucleotides matching TRBD1. V shed 4 bases, J shed 3 bases, and the junction held 4 bases outside the gene matches. The germline gives CDR1 SGHRS, CDR2 YFSETQ. This CDR3 has 14 residues. CDR3 sequence: CASSPGTGDYEQYF. CDR3 coding DNA: TGCGCCAGCAGCCCCGGGACAGGGGACTACGAGCAGTACTTC. The complete variable domain, with remaining parts taken from reference TRBV5-1 and TRBJ2-7, reads KAGVTQTPRYLIKTRGQQVTLSCSPISGHRSVSWYQQTPGQGLQFLFEYFSETQRNKGNFPGRFSGRQFSNSRSEMNVSTLELGDSALYLCASSPGTGDYEQYFGPGTRLTVT.

The chain has TRBV5-6 and TRBJ2-7, with 7 bases that match TRBD1. Germline V gene data show CDR1 as SGHDT and CDR2 as YYEEEE. Losses at the gene ends were 5 bases for V and 3 bases for J; bases not matched to a gene: 14. This CDR3 contains 16 residues. As DNA, the CDR3 is TGTGCCAGCAGTAGGCGCCGGGACAGCCATGACTACGAGCAGTACTTC. Translating gives CASSRRRDSHDYEQYF.

This rearrangement joins TRBV7-9 to TRBJ2-3; a possible D gene is TRBD1 (6 bases). The CDR3 is 16 residues long. CDR1 is SEHNR, CDR2 FQNEAQ, per germline (reference sequence). V lost 5 bases, J lost 0 bases, and 15 bases lay in between. The CDR3 DNA reads TGTGCCAGCAGCCAGCAGGGGTCCGATAGCACAGATACGCAGTATTTT. Amino acid sequence: CASSQQGSDSTDTQYF.

The chain carries TRBV5-4 and TRBJ2-3; 11 bases map to TRBD2. Germline V lookup: CDR1 SGHNT, CDR2 YYREEE (reference sequence). The CDR3 covers 17 residues. V gave up 3 bases and J gave up 5 bases; unmatched junction bases: 11. The CDR3 DNA is TGTGCCAGCAGCTACAAAAAGACTAGCGGGGTGAGAGATACGCAGTATTTT. This gives the protein CASSYKKTSGVRDTQYF.